This T cell receptor beta chain comes out of a study of blood T cell repertoires in COVID-19. Background on the study: Acute-phase and convalescent COVID-19 samples originated in the United States, Italy and Spain.

The trim removed 4 bases at V and 0 bases at J, leaving 7 bases unmatched. This CDR3 has 16 residues. Germline values: CDR1 MNHEY, CDR2 SVGEGT. This clone was picked up one time. Method: immunoSEQ multiplex PCR; TCRdb's copy keeps in-frame clones and lacks some. The sample lists 90,000 to 120,000 clones, 87% occurring once. The clonotype comes from a man aged 45-65 years with acute or convalescent COVID-19. V usage is TRBV6-2 or TRBV6-3 and J usage is TRBJ2-3; 7 nucleotides agree with TRBD1. The sequencing input was peripheral blood. CDR3 residues: CASSFRQGSSTDTQYF. DNA of the CDR3: TGTGCCAGCAGTTTCAGACAGGGCTCTAGCACAGATACGCAGTATTTT.